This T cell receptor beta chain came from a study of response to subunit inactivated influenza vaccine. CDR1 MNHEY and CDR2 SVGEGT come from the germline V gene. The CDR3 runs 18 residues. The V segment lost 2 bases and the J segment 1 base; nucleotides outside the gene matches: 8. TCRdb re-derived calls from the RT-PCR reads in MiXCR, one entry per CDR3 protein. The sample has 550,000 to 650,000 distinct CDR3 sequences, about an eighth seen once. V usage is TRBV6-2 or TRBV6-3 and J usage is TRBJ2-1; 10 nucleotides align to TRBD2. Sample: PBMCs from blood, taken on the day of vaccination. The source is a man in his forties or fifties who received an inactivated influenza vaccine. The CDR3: CASSYPMGSGGSYNEQFF. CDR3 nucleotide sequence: TGTGCCAGCAGTTACCCGATGGGTAGCGGGGGGTCCTACAATGAGCAGTTCTTC.